Given below is one T cell receptor (beta chain) in context. Its binding antigen is unknown. Base quality data are lacking; no much larger clone is found one base away. The CDR3 numbers 13 residues from cysteine through phenylalanine. The retained sequence is limited to the CDR3, 39 bases, with the frame set at the first base. The V and J ends are trimmed by 0 bases and 6 bases, leaving 10 bases between them. Taken from the germline V gene, the CDR1 and CDR2 loops are SGHRS and YFSETQ. In total, about 650 healthy bone marrow donors made up the cohort. Cohort members were all nominally healthy when sampled, although unrecorded immune exposures were likely present. The donor was CMV seropositive and was included in the group of 250 to 300 seropositive cohort members. Every donor gave a peripheral blood sample, and the peripheral blood mononuclear cells from that sample were used for TCR beta sequencing. The Qiagen DNeasy Blood Extraction Kit was used to extract genomic DNA from the blood cell samples.

The sample belongs to a study of cytomegalovirus exposure and HLA in healthy donors (dated by TCRdb to about 2017). Describing the broader study: An earlier analysis of 587 of the donors reported roughly 300 Gb of sequence data and about 120 million unique TCR beta sequences obtained from some 170 million T cells. An early release that covered about 640 HLA-typed donors contained approximately 300 gigabases of sequencing data and 70 million to 100 million unique TCR sequences. Of the 398 genotyped donors, 81% fell in the genetic ancestry cluster associated with self-reported Caucasian donors. The study aimed to test whether signatures of past pathogen exposure could be identified by cataloging public T cell receptors. The study profiled the T cell repertoires of hundreds of subjects by immunosequencing and related them to cytomegalovirus serostatus. Besides the first cohort of around 670 subjects, a separate validation cohort made up of 95 to 150 different subjects was used. The study combined high-throughput TCR immunosequencing, statistical association of individual TCRs with disease status, and machine learning to predict cytomegalovirus infection status. In a later analysis, previously published TCR beta repertoires from 550 to 700 donors were re-analyzed and high-resolution HLA genotyping was added so that TCR occurrence patterns could be studied. Rather than using new phenotypic data, the later analysis identified candidate immune exposures from TCR beta sequences and from how often those sequences occurred across donors. In an earlier analysis of 500 to 650 of the donors, high-throughput TCR beta sequencing was used to judge whether each TCR beta V gene segment behaved as functional or pseudogenic. Donor age, sex, ethnicity and CMV serostatus were compiled alongside the repertoire data. A later genetic analysis used genome-wide SNP genotypes for about 65% of the roughly 670 donors, treating that subset as a discovery cohort. All discovery cohort repertoires had been generated using a single sequencing platform. Class I and class II HLA loci were covered by the typing at four-digit resolution. The number of donors typed differed by locus, with about 629-640 for A, B, C, DRB1 and DQB1, roughly 520 for DQA1, nearly 610 for DPA1, and about 450 for DPB1. A handful of DR-DQ haplotypes were handled as single units for association and clustering because linkage in the cohort was strong. Across approximately 420 genotyped donors of the cohort, an average of approximately 220,000 unique TCR beta nucleotide sequences per donor were sequenced, and around 20% of those sequences were non-productive. Summary of the overall study and its limitations: In a later analysis, HLA-associated TCR beta chains were found to be more clonally expanded and to have lower generation probabilities than equally common non-associated chains. According to a later analysis, TCR association rates differed among HLA loci, with DRB1 alleles showing the most associated TCRs and HLA-C alleles showing the fewest. Because counts were too low, roughly 18 rarely observed V segments, including chromosome 9 orphons, were left out of the earlier analysis of some 600 of the donors. In both the original and validation cohorts, the classifier was reported to diagnose cytomegalovirus status with high specificity and sensitivity. A cluster of highly shared sequence variants was judged likely to represent a technical artifact of the sequencing pipeline. A later genetic analysis associated a missense DCLRE1C variant with V-gene and J-gene trimming of TCR beta chains, and an independent cohort replicated the association. Compared with the approximately 710-donor mean, donors in an Asian-associated ancestry cluster had fewer N-insertions in productive TCRs, according to a later genetic analysis. Some IMGT-functional V segments, including TRBV6-2 and TRBV6-3, could not be told apart with the 87-base-pair reads, so those segments were excluded. Immune exposure information for the cohort was limited to CMV serostatus. In an earlier analysis of approximately 590 of the donors, most TCR beta V segments appeared in productive rearrangements about 87% or about 30% of the time, broadly matching IMGT annotations. Correlated functional status among segregating V segments might be attributable to linkage disequilibrium, but an unknown experimental factor could not be ruled out. A further reported finding was that TCR beta sequences accurately predicted the HLA-A and HLA-B alleles for most subjects in the first cohort. The authors suggested that the approach could potentially be extended to other disease states and immunological phenotypes. Several of the top co-occurrence clusters appeared to be linked to parvovirus B19, influenza, CMV and Epstein-Barr virus, according to a later analysis. In vitro tests confirmed that three of the cytomegalovirus-associated TCR beta chains recognize cytomegalovirus antigens. Sequencing depth was assumed to be roughly uniform across donors in the presence/absence analyses, though that assumption may not hold. HLA typing was unavailable for some donors at each locus, so association tests used only the typed subset. Specific HLA alleles were associated with 15,000 to 20,000 TCR beta sequences at a false discovery rate of 0.05 in a later analysis. A later analysis found that most CMV-associated TCR beta chains appeared HLA-restricted, with HLA associations seemingly driven largely by CMV exposure. While some public TCRs were present in many individuals, most TCR sequences turned up only very rarely across donors. When HLA alleles, especially DR and DQ, strongly co-occurred, TCR associations were difficult to assign to individual alleles. In the study, 150 to 200 TCR beta chains were listed as associated with cytomegalovirus. In this cohort, only TCR beta chains were sequenced, and detectable features were limited by the absence of alpha or paired-chain data.

Libraries were prepared through the immunoSEQ multiplex PCR assay. A mixture of 60 forward primers for TCR Vbeta segments and 13 reverse primers for TCR Jbeta segments was used in the multiplex PCR. A multiplex PCR assay on genomic DNA amplified the CDR3 region of rearranged TCR beta genes. The amplified TCR beta libraries were sequenced on the Illumina HiSeq System as 87-base-pair reads. On the study's bioinformatics: Across the 600 to 700 repertoires, a later analysis counted some 80 million unique TCR beta chains, roughly 11 million of which were shared by at least two donors. Raw reads were error-corrected and collapsed into unique sequences with a nearest-neighbor algorithm that merged closely related sequences to remove PCR and sequencing errors. V, D and J gene segments were assigned by aligning CDR3 sequences to IMGT reference sequences. For a sequence to be retained, a match of at least six nucleotides was required to both a V gene segment and a J gene segment. Rearrangements were classified as productive when the CDR3 lacked stop codons and remained in frame with V and J, and all other rearrangements were classified as non-productive. CDR3 was defined by IMGT convention, running from the second conserved V-encoded cysteine to the conserved J-encoded phenylalanine. The earlier analysis of about 620 of the donors excluded sequences that lacked an unambiguous match to a single V gene segment. In an earlier analysis of 587 of the donors, V segments were called functional above 56.7% productive rearrangements and were called segregating when the between-donor standard deviation exceeded 5%. A statistical classification framework was built to diagnose cytomegalovirus status from the catalog of TCR beta chain sequences. In a later analysis, TCR nucleotide sequences were compared against IMGT/GENE-DB human TR gene sequences so that V and J genes could be assigned. In a later analysis, CDR3 sequences and most-parsimonious VDJ recombination scenarios were assigned using the TCRdist pipeline. A later analysis defined each TCR beta chain by its CDR3 amino acid sequence plus V-gene family, and excluded reads lacking a unique V-gene family. To address suspected cross-contamination and a sequencing artifact, a later analysis removed around 590 highly shared, low-generation-probability nucleotide sequences. In a later analysis, a clonal expansion index for each public chain was calculated from normalized within-repertoire ranks of inferred template counts. Generation probabilities in a later analysis came from a VDJ recombination model fitted to out-of-frame rearrangements, and those results were checked against IGoR. Hypergeometric tests were used in a later analysis to score TCR-TCR, TCR-HLA and TCR-CMV co-occurrence, with a repertoire-size bias correction applied to the TCR pairs. In a later analysis, false discovery rates were estimated by permuting HLA or CMV assignments 20 times. A later analysis grouped co-occurring TCRs with DBSCAN, adding TCRdist sequence similarity when clustering within HLA-allele-positive subsets. For co-occurrence clustering, repertoires with fewer than 30,000 or more than 120,000 public chains were excluded, along with roughly 5 repertoires with anomalous nucleotide sharing. TCRdb mirrors the immuneACCESS table, restricted to in-frame sequences. Some clones are absent from its copies; in checked studies, under half trace to an unresolved V gene, and the reason for the others is unknown. V and J calls and clone size come straight from that table; D and trimming were deduced from the DNA. Here the sample has some 130,000 clones; about 9.1% occur a single time. Jointly, the top ten make up 6.5% to 8.5% of the sample.

Sample: PBMCs. The V and J genes are TRBV5-1 and TRBJ2-7; there is no confident call for the D gene. This receptor was identified in a woman in her thirties or forties in good health and CMV-seropositive. The CDR3 has the sequence CASSLAGQREQYF. Here is the DNA: TGCGCCAGCAGCTTGGCCGGTCAGCGCGAGCAGTACTTC.